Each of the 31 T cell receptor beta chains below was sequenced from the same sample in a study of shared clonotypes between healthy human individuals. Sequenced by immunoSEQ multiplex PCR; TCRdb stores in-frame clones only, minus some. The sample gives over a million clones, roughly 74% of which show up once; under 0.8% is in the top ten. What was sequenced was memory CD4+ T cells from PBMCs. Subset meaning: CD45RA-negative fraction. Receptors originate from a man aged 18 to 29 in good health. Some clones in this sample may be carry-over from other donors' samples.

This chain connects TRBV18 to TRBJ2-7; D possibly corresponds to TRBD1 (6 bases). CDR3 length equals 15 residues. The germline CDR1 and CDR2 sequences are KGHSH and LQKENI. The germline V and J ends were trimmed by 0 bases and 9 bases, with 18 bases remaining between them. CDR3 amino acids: CASSPPPGQLITQYF. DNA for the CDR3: TGTGCCAGCTCACCACCTCCGGGACAACTTATTACGCAGTACTTC.

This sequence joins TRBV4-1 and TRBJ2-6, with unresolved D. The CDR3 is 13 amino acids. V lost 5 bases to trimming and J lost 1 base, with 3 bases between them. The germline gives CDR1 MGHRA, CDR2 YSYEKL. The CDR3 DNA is TGCGCCAGCAGCGCTTCTGGGGCCAACGTCCTGACTTTC. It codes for CASSASGANVLTF.

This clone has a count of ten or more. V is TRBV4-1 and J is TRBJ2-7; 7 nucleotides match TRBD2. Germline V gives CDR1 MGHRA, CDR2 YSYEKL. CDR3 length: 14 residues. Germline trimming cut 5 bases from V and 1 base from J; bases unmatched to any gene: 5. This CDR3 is CASSAGRGSYEQYF. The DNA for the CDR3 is TGCGCCAGCAGCGCGGGGAGGGGTTCCTACGAGCAGTACTTC.

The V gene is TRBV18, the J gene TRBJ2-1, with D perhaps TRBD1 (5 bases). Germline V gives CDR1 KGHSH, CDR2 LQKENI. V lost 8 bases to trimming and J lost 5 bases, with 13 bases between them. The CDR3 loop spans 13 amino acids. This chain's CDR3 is CASGKLGDNEQFF. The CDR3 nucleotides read TGTGCCAGCGGAAAGCTAGGGGACAATGAGCAGTTCTTC.

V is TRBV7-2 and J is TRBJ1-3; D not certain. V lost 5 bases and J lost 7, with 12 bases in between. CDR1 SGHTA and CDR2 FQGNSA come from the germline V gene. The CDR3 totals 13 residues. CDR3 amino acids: CASSPTVPNTIYF. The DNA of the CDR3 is TGTGCCAGCAGCCCGACTGTTCCGAACACCATATATTTT.

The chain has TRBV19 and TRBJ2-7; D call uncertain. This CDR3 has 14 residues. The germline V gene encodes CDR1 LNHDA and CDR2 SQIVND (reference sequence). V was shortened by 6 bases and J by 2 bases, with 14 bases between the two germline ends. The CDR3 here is CASRVYSQAYEQYF. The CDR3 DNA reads TGTGCCAGTAGGGTCTACTCCCAGGCCTACGAGCAGTACTTC.

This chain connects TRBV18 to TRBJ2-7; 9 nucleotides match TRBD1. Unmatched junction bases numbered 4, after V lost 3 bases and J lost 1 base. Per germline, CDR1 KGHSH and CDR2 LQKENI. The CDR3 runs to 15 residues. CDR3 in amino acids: CASSPRQGGSYEQYF. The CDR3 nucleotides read TGTGCCAGCTCACCGAGACAGGGGGGTTCCTACGAGCAGTACTTC. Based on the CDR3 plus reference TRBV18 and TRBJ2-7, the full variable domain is NAGVMQNPRHLVRRRGQEARLRCSPMKGHSHVYWYRQLPEEGLKFMVYLQKENIIDESGMPKERFSAEFPKEGPSILRIQQVVRGDSAAYFCASSPRQGGSYEQYFGPGTRLTVT.

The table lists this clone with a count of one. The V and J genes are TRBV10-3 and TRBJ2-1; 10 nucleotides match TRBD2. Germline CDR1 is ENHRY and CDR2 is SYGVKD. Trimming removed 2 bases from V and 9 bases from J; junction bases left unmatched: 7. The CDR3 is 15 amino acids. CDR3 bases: TGTGCCATCAGTGAGCCGCTAGCGGGAGTTGGTGAGCAGTTCTTC. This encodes CAISEPLAGVGEQFF.

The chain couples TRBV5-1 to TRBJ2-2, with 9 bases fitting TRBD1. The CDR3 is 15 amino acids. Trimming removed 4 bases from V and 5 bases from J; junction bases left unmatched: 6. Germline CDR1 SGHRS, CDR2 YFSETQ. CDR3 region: CASSTDRGGTGELFF. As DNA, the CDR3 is TGCGCCAGCAGCACCGACAGGGGGGGAACCGGGGAGCTGTTTTTT.

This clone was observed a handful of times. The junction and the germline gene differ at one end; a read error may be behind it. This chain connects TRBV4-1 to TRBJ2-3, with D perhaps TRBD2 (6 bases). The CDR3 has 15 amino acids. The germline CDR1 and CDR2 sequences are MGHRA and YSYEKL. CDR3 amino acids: CASSQDGTSTDTQYF. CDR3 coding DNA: TGCGCCAGCAGCCAAGATGGCACTAGCACCGATACGCAGTATTTT.

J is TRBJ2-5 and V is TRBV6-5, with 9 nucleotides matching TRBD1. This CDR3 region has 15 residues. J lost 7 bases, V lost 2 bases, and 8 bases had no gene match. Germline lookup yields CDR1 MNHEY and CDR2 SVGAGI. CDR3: CASSYRDRVRGTQYF. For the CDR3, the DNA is TGTGCCAGCAGTTACCGGGACAGGGTTCGTGGGACCCAGTACTTC.

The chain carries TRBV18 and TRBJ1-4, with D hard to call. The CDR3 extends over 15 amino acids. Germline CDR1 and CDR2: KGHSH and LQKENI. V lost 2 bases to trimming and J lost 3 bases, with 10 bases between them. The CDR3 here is CASSPRGSANEKLFF. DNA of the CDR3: TGTGCCAGCTCACCAAGAGGGTCGGCTAATGAAAAACTGTTTTTT.

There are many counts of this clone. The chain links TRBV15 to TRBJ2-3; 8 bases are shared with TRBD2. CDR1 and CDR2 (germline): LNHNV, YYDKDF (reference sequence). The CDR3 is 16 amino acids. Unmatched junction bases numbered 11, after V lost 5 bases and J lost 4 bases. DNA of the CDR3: TGTGCCACCAGCCCCTATCGGACGGGAGGGTCAGATACGCAGTATTTT. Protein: CATSPYRTGGSDTQYF.

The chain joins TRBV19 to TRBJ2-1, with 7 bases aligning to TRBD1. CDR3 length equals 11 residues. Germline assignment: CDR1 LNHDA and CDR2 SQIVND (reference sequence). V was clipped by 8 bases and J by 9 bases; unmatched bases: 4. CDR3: CASRGGSEQFF. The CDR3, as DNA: TGTGCCAGTCGAGGGGGCAGTGAGCAGTTCTTC.

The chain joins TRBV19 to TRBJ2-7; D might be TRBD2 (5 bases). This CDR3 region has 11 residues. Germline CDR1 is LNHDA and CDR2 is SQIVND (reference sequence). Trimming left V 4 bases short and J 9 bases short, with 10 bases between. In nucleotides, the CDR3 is TGTGCCAGTAGTACGGCGGAGGTGCAGTACTTC. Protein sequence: CASSTAEVQYF.

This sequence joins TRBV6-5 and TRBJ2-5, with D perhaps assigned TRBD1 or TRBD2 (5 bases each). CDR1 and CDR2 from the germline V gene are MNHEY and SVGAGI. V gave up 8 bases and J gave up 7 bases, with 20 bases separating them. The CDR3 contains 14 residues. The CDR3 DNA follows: TGTGCCAGCGGCCTAGGGGAGCCTGCGGGGACCCAGTACTTC. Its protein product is CASGLGEPAGTQYF.

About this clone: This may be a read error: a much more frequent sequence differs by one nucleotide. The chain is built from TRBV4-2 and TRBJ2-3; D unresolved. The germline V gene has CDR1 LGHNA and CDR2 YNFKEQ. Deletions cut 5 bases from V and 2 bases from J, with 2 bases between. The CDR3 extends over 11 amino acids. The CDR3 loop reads CASSATDTQYF. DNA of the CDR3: TGTGCCAGCAGCGCCACAGATACGCAGTATTTT.

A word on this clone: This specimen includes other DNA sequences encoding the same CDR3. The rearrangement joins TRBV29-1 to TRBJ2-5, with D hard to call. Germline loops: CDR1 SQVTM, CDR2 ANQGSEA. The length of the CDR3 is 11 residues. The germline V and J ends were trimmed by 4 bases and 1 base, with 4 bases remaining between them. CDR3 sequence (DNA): TGCAGCGTTGTACCCCAAGAGACCCAGTACTTC. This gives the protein CSVVPQETQYF.

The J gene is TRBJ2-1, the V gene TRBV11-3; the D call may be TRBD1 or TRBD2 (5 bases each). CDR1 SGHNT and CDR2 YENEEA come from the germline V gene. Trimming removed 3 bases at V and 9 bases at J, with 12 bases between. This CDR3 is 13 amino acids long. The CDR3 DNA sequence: TGTGCCAGCAGCTTTGACGGGGACGCTGAGCAGTTCTTC. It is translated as CASSFDGDAEQFF.

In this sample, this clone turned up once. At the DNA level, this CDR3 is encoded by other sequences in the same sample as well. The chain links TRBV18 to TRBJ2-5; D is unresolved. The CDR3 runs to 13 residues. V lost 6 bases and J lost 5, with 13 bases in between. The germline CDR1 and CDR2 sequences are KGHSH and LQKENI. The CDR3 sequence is CASSPTSGETQYF. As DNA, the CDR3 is TGTGCCAGCTCCCCGACCTCGGGTGAGACCCAGTACTTC.

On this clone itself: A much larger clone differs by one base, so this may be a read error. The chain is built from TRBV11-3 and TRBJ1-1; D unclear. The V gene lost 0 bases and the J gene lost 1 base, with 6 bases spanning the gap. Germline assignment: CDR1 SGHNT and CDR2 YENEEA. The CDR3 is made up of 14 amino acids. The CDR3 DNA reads TGTGCCAGCAGCTTAGACAGGAGGAACACTGAAGCTTTCTTT. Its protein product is CASSLDRRNTEAFF.

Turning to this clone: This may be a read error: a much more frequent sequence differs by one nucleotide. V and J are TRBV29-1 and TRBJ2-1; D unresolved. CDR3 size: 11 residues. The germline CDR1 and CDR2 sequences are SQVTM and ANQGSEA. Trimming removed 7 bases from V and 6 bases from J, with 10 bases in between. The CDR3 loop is CSDRVPNEQFF. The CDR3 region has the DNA TGCAGCGACCGGGTACCCAATGAGCAGTTCTTC.

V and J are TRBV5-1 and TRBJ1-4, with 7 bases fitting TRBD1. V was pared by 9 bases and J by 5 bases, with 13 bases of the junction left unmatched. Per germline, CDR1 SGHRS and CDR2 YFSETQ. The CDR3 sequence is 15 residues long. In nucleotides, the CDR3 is TGCGCCACCGGGGAAACAGGGGCGGCAAATGAAAAACTGTTTTTT. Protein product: CATGETGAANEKLFF.

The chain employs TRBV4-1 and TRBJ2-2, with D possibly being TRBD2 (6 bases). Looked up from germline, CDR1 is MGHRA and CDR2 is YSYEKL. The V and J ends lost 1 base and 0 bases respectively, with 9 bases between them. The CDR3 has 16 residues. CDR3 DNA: TGCGCCAGCAGCCAAGGTCCGGGAGCGAACACCGGGGAGCTGTTTTTT. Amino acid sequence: CASSQGPGANTGELFF.

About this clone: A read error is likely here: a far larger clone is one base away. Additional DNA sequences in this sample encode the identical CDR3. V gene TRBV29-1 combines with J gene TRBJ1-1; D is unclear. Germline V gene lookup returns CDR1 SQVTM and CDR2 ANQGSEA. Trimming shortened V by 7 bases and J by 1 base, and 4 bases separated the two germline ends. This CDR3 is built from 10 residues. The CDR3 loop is CSARNTEAFF. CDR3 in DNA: TGCAGCGCCCGGAACACTGAAGCTTTCTTT.

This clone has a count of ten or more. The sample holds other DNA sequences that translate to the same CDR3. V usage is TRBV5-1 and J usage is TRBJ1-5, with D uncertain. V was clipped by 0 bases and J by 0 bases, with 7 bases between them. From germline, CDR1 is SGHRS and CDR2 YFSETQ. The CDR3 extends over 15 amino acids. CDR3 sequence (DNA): TGCGCCAGCAGCTTGGGAGCAAATAGCAATCAGCCCCAGCATTTT. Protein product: CASSLGANSNQPQHF.

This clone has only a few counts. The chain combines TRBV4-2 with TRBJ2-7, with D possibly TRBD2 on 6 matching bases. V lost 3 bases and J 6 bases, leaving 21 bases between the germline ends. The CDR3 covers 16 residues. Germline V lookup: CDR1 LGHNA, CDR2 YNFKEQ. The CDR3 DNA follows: TGTGCCAGCAGCCATCCCTCCCTGGGGGGAAAAACCGAGCAGTACTTC. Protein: CASSHPSLGGKTEQYF.

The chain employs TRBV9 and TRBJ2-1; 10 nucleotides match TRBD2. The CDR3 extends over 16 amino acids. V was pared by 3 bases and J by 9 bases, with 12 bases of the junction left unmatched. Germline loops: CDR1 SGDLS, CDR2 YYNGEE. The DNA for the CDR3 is TGTGCCAGCAGCGCAAATAGCGGGAGGTCAGGGGGTGAGCAGTTCTTC. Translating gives CASSANSGRSGGEQFF.

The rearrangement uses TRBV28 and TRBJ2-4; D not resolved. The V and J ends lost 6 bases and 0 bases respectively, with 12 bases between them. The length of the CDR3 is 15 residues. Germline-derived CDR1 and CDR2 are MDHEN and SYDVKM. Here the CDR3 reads CASSLRALAKNIQYF. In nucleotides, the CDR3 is TGTGCCAGCAGCCTCAGAGCACTAGCCAAAAACATTCAGTACTTC.

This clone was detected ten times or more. This chain's CDR3 is CASSGRGQGLSGRNEQFF. The CDR3 DNA sequence: TGTGCCAGCAGTGGGAGGGGACAAGGGTTGAGCGGGAGGAATGAGCAGTTCTTC. The V and J genes are TRBV25-1 and TRBJ2-1; 9 bases line up with TRBD2. Germline assignment: CDR1 MGHDK and CDR2 SYGVNS. The CDR3 runs 18 residues. The trim removed 4 bases at V and 7 bases at J, leaving 17 bases unmatched.

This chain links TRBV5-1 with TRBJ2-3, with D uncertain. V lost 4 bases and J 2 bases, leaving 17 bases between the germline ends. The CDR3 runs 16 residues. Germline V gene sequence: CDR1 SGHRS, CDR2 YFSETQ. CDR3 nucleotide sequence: TGCGCCAGCAGCCTGGCCCTCTATTCGGTCACAGATACGCAGTATTTT. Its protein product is CASSLALYSVTDTQYF.